This T cell receptor beta chain was documented in a study of coeliac disease (dated by TCRdb to between 2020 and 2023). Broadly, across the study: Each coeliac patient was placed into one of three groups: newly diagnosed active disease, refractory coeliac disease type I, or disease controlled by a gluten-free diet. Small intestinal lymphocyte fractions from coeliac and non-coeliac patients were analysed in the study using next-generation sequencing of rearranged TRB and TRG CDR3 regions. Because high-resolution HLA typing was not available, biased TRBV7-2 usage was queried as a proof of principle. The goal was to describe the TR repertoires of small intestinal T cells in active coeliac disease, in refractory type I coeliac disease, and in coeliac disease treated with a gluten-free diet. Of the approximately 30 patients in the full study, roughly 22 had coeliac disease confirmed by serology and 8 were controls with non-small intestinal disorders. TRB sequencing was successfully performed on samples from around 30 subjects, among which some 22 paired bulk unsorted intraepithelial and lamina propria cell samples were included. Broader findings and caveats from the paper: Published gliadin-specific TRB sequences were found in about 50% of the 18 coeliac lamina propria samples but in only 1 of 6 controls. TRB repertoires were largely private; most amino acid sequences were unique to one sample, and V-gene usage did not differ significantly by disease group. Separating intraepithelial cells from lamina propria cells did not give high-purity fractions, so cross-contamination between the two compartments may have occurred. In the authors' view, the approach was unsuitable for unbiased detection of gliadin-specific T cells, since gliadin-specific T cells are scarce and rarely shared between patients. TRB and TRG repertoires of active coeliac intraepithelial and lamina propria samples showed lower clonality than controls, suggesting recruitment of diverse T cells.

As regards this clone: There is no known antigen for this receptor. Per-base quality was not reported, and no clone a single base away is much larger than it.

Cells were frozen in aliquots of over 400,000 in DMSO/FBS in liquid nitrogen, and a single aliquot from each fraction was used for sequencing. Endoscopy and small intestinal biopsy were performed in all 30 or so patients in the study. Once intraepithelial cells had been isolated, the leftover biopsy tissue was digested with collagenase to release lamina propria cells. Genomic DNA was extracted from frozen unsorted cell fractions using the Qiagen DNeasy blood extraction kit. The CDR3 covers 13 residues, taking in both the cysteine and the phenylalanine. Here the CDR3 DNA is all that survives: 39 bases in frame from base 1. Via the germline V gene (reference sequence), CDR1 is LNHNV and CDR2 YYDKDF. V and J lose 1 base and 8 bases, and a span of 9 bases separates them. Libraries were prepared through the immunoSEQ multiplex PCR assay. The TR loci underwent multiplexed PCR amplification, with J gene segments targeted by reverse primers and V gene segments targeted by forward primers. The amplified CDR3 regions were sequenced using the Illumina HiSeq System. Concerning the study's data processing: Closely related reads were merged with a nearest-neighbour algorithm so that PCR and sequencing errors were removed and data were collapsed into unique sequences. Each repertoire was summarised by clonality and by T cell density, with T cell density defined as TR molecules per amount of genomic DNA input. CDR3 amino acid sequences present in at least 80% of unsorted samples were defined as public TRs, and these public TRs were then tested for differential abundance between coeliac and control samples. Every lamina propria sample was checked against a list of around 220 published gliadin-specific TRB sequences. Differences in clonality and density between disease groups were tested by Kruskal-Wallis tests, followed by Dunn post-tests. The clones in this table, taken by TCRdb from immuneACCESS, are in-frame only. Not every clone is retained; where verified, under half of the shortfall comes from an unresolved V gene, and the cause of the rest is unknown. That table gives V, J and clone size, and the DNA gave D and trimming. The sample records about 2,100 clones, roughly two thirds of which are singletons. The top ten clones comprise 15% to 20% of the sample.

The sequence links TRBV15 to TRBJ1-5, with no D gene named confidently. This sequence originates from a woman aged 45-60 years with celiac disease on a gluten-free diet. Sequenced sample: lamina propria lymphocytes from the gut. This specimen's cell subset or site label, per the study, means: lamina propria cell (LPC) fraction of small intestinal biopsy. The sequenced DNA: TGTGCCACCAGCAGAGCAGTTATTGAGCCCCAGCATTTT. Its translation reads: CATSRAVIEPQHF.